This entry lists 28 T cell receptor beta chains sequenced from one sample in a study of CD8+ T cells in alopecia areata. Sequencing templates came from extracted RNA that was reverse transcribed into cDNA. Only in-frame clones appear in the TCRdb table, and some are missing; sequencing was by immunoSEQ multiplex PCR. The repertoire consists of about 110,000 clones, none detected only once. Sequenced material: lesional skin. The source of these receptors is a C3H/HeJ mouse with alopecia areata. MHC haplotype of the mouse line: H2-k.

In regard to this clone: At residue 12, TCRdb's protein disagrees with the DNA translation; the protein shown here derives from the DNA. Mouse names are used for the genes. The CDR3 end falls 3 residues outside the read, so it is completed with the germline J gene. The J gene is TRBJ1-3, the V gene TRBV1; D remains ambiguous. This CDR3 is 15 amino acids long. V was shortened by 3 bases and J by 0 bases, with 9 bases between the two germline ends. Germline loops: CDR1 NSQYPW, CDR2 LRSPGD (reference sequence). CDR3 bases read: TGCACCTGCAGTGCCCCAGAAATTTCTGGAAATACG. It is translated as CTCSAPEISGNT. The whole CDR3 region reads CTCSAPEISGNTLYF.

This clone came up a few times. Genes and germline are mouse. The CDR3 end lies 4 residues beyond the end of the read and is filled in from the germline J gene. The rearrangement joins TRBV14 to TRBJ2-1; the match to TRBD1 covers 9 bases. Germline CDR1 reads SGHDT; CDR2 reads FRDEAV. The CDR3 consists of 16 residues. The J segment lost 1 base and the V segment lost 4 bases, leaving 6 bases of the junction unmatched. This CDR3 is CASSPLTGGNYAEQFF. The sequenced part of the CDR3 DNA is TGTGCCAGCAGTCCCCTGACAGGGGGAAACTATGCT.

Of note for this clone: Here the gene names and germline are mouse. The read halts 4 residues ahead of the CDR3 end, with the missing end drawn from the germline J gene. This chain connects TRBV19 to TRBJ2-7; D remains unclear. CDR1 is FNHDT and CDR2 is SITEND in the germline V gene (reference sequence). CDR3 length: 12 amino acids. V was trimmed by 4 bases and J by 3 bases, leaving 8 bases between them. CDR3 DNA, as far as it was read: TGTGCCAGCAGTCACACCAACTAT. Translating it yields CASSHTNY. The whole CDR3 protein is CASSHTNYEQYF. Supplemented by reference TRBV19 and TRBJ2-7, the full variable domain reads GGIITQTPKFLIGQEGQKLTLKCQQNFNHDTMYWYRQDSGKGLRLIYYSITENDLQKGDLSEGYDASREKKSSFSLTVTSAQKNEMAVFLCASSHTNYEQYFGPGTRLTVL.

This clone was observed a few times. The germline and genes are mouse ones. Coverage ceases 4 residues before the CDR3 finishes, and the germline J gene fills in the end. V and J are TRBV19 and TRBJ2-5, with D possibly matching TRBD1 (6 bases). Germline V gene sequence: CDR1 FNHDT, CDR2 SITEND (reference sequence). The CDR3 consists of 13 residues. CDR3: CASSIRGADTQYF. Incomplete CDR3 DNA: TGTGCCAGCAGTATCAGGGGCGCAGAC.

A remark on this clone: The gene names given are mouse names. The CDR3 is CTCSGRQGADTQYF. CDR3 DNA (partial): TGCACCTGCAGTGGACGACAGGGGGCGGAC. The chain recombines TRBV1 with TRBJ2-5; TRBD1 matches at 10 bases. The read comes to an end 4 residues before the CDR3 does, leaving the germline J gene to fill in the end. From germline, CDR1 is NSQYPW and CDR2 LRSPGD (reference sequence). The CDR3 loop spans 14 amino acids.

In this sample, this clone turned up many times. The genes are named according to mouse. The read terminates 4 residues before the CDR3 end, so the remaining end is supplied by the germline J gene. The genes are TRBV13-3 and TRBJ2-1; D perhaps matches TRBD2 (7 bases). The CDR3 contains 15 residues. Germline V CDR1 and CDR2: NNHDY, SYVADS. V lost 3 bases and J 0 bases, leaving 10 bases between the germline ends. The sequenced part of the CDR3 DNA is TGTGCCAGCAGTGGGGGGGCGGATAACTATGCT. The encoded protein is CASSGGADNYA. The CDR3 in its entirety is CASSGGADNYAEQFF.

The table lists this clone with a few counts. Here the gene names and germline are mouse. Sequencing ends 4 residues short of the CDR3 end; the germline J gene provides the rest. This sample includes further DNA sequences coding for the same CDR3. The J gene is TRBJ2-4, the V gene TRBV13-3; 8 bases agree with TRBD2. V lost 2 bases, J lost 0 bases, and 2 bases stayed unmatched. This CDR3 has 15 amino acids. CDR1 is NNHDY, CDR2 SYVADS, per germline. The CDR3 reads CASSEGTGSQNTLYF. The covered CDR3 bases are TGTGCCAGCAGTGAGGGGACTGGTAGTCAAAAC. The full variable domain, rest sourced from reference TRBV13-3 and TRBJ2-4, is EAAVTQSPRSKVAVTGGKVTLSCHQTNNHDYMYWYRQDTGHGLRLIHYSYVADSTEKGDIPDGYKASRPSQENFSLILELASLSQTAVYFCASSEGTGSQNTLYFGAGTRLSVL.

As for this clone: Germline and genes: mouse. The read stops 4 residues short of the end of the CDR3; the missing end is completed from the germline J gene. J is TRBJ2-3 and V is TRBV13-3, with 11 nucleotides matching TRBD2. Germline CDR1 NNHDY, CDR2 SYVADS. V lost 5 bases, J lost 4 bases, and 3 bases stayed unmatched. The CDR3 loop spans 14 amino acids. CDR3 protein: CASRLGGRPETLYF. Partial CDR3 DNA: TGTGCCAGCAGACTGGGGGGGCGCCCAGAA.

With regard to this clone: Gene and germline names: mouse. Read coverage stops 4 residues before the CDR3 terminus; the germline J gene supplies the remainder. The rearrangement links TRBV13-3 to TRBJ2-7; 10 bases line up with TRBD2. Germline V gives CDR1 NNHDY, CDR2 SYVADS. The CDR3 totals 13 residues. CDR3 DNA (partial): TGTGCCAGCAGGACGACTGGGGGGTAT. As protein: CASRTTGGY. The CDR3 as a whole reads CASRTTGGYEQYF.

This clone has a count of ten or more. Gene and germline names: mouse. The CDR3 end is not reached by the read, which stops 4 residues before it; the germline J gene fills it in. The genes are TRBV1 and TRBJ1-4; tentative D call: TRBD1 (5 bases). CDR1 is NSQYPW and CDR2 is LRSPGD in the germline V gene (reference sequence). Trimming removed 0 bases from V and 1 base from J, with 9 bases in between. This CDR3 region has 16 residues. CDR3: CTCSADERGSNERLFF. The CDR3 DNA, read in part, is TGCACCTGCAGTGCAGATGAGAGGGGTTCCAACGAA.

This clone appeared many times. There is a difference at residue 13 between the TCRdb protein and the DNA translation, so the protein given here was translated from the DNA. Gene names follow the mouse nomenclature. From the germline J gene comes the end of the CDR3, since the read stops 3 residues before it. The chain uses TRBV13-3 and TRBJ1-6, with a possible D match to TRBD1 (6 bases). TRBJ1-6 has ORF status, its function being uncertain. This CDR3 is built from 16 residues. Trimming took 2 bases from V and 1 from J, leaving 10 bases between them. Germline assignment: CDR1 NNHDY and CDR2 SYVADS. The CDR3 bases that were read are TGTGCCAGCAGTGACTCTCAGGGGTCCTATAATTCGCCC. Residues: CASSDSQGSYNSP. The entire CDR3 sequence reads CASSDSQGSYNSPLYF.

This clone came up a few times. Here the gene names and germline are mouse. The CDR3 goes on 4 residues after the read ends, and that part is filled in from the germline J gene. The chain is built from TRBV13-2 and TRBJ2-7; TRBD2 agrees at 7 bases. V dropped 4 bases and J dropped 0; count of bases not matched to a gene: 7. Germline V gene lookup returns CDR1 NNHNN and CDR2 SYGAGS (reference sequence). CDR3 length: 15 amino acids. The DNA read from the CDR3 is TGTGCCAGCGGTCGTCTCTGGGGGAGCTCCTAT. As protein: CASGRLWGSSY. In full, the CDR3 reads CASGRLWGSSYEQYF.

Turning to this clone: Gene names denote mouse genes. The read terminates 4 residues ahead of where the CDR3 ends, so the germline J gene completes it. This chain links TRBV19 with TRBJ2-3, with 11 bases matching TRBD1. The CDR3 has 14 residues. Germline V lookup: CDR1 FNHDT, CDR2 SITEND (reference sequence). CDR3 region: CASTGTGGLETLYF. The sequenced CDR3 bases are TGTGCCAGCACCGGGACAGGGGGGCTAGAA. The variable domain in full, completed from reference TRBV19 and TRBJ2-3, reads GGIITQTPKFLIGQEGQKLTLKCQQNFNHDTMYWYRQDSGKGLRLIYYSITENDLQKGDLSEGYDASREKKSSFSLTVTSAQKNEMAVFLCASTGTGGLETLYFGSGTRLTVL.

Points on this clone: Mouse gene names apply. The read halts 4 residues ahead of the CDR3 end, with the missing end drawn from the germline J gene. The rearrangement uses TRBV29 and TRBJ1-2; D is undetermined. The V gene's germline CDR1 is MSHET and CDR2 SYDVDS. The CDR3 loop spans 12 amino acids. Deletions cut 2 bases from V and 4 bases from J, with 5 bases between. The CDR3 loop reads CASSLEGSDYTF. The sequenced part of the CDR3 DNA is TGTGCTAGCAGTTTAGAGGGCTCC.

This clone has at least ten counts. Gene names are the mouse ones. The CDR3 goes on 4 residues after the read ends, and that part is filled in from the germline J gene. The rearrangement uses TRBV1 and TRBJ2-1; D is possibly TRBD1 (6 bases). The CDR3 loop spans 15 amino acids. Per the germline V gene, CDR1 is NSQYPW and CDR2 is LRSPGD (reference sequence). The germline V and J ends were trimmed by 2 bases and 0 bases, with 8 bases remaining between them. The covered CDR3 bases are TGCACCTGCAGTGCAAGAGGGGGTAACTATGCT. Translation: CTCSARGGNYA. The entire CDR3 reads CTCSARGGNYAEQFF. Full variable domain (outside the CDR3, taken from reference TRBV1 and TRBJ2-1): VTLLEQNPRWRLVPRGQAVNLRCILKNSQYPWMSWYQQDLQKQLQWLFTLRSPGDKEVKSLPGADYLATRVTDTELRLQVANMSQGRTLYCTCSARGGNYAEQFFGPGTRLTVL.

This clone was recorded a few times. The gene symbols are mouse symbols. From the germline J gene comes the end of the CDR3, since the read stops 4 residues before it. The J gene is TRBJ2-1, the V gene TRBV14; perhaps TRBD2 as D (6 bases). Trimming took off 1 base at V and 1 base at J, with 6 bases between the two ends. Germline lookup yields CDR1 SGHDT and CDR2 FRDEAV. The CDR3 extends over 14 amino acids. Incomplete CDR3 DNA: TGTGCCAGCAGTTTCACTGGGAACTATGCT. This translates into CASSFTGNYA. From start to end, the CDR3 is CASSFTGNYAEQFF.

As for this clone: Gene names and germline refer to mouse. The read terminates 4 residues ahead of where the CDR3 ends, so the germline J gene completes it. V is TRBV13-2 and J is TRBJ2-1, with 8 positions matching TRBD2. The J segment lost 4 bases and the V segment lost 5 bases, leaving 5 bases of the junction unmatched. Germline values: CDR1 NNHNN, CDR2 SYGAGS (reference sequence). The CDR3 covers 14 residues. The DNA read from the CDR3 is TGTGCCAGCGGCGTAGACTGGGGTTATGCT. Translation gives CASGVDWGYA. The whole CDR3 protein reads CASGVDWGYAEQFF.

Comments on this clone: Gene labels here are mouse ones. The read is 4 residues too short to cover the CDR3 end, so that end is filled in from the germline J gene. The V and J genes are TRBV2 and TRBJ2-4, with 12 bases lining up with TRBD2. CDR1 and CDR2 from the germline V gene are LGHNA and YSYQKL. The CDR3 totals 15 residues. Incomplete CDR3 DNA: TGTGCCAGCAGCCAAGAGGACTGGGGGGGGAAC. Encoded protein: CASSQEDWGGN. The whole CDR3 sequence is CASSQEDWGGNTLYF.

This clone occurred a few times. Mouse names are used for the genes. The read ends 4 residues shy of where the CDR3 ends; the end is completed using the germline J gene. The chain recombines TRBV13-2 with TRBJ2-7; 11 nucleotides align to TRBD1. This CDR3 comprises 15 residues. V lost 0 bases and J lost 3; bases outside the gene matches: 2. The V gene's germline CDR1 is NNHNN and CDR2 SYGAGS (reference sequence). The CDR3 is CASGDDGTGGYEQYF. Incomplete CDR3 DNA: TGTGCCAGCGGTGATGACGGGACAGGGGGCTAT.

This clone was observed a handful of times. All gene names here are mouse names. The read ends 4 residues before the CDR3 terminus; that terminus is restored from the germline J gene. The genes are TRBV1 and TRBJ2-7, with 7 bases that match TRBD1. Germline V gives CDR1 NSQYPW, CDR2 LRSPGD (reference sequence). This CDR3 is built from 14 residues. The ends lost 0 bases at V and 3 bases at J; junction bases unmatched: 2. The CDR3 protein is CTCSAERTGYEQYF. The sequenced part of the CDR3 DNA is TGCACCTGCAGTGCAGAAAGGACAGGCTAT.

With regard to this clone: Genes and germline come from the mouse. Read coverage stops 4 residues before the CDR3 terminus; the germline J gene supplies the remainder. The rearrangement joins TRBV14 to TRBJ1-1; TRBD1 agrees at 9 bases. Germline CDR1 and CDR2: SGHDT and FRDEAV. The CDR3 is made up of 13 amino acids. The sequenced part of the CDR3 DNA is TGTGCCAGCAGTCCCGACAGGGGGACA. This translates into CASSPDRGT. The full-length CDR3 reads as CASSPDRGTEVFF.

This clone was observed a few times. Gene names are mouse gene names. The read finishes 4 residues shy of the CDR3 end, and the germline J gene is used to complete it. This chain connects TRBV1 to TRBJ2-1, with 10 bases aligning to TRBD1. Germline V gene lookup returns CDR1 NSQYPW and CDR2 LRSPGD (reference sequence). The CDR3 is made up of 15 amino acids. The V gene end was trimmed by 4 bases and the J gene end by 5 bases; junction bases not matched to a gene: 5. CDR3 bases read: TGCACCTGCAGTGTTGACAGGGGGCGAGATGCT. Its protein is CTCSVDRGRDA. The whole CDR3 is CTCSVDRGRDAEQFF.

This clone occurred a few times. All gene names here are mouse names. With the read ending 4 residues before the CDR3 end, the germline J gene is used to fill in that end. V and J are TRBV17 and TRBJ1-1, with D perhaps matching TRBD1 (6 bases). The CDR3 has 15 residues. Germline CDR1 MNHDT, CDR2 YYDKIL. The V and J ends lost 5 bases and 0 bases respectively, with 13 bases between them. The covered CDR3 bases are TGTGCTAGCAGTGACCTGGGACAACCAAACACA. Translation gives CASSDLGQPNT. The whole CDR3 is CASSDLGQPNTEVFF.

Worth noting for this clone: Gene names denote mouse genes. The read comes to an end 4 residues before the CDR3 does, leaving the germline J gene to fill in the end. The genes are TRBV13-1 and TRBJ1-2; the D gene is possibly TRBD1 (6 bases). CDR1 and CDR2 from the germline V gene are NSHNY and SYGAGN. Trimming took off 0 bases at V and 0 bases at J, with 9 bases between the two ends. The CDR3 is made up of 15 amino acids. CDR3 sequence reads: CASSDAGQSNSDYTF. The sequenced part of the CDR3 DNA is TGTGCCAGCAGTGATGCGGGACAATCAAACTCC.

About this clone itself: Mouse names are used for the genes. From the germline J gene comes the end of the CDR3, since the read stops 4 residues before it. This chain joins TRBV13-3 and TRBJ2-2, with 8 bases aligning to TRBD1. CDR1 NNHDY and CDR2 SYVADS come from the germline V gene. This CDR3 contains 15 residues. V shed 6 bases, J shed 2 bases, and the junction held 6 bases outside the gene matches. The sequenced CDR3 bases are TGTGCCAGCAATCCCCAGGGGGCGAACACCGGG. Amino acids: CASNPQGANTG. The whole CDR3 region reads CASNPQGANTGQLYF.

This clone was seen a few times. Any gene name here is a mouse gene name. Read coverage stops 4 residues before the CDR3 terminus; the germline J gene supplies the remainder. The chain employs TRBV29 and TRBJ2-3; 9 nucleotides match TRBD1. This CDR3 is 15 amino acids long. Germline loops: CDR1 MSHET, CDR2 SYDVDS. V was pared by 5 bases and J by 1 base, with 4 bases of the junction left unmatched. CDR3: CASSPGTGRAETLYF. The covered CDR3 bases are TGTGCTAGCAGTCCCGGGACAGGGCGTGCAGAA.

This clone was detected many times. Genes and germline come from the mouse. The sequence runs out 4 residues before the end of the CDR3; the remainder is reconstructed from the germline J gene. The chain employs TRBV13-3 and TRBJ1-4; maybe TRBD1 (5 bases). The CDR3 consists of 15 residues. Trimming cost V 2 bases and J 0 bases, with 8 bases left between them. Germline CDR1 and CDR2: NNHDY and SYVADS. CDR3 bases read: TGTGCCAGCAGTGAGAGGACATTTTCCAACGAA. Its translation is CASSERTFSNE. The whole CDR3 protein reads CASSERTFSNERLFF.

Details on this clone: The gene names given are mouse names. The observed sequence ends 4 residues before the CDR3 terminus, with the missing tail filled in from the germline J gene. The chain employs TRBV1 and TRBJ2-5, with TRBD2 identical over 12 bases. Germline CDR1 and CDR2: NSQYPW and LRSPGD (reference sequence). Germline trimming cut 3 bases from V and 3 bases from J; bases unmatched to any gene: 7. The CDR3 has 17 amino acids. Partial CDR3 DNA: TGCACCTGCAGTGCGAAAAAGGACTGGGGGGGTCAAGAC. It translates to CTCSAKKDWGGQD. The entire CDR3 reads CTCSAKKDWGGQDTQYF. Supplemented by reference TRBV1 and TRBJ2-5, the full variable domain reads VTLLEQNPRWRLVPRGQAVNLRCILKNSQYPWMSWYQQDLQKQLQWLFTLRSPGDKEVKSLPGADYLATRVTDTELRLQVANMSQGRTLYCTCSAKKDWGGQDTQYFGPGTRLLVL.